This is a list of T cell receptor beta chains from one sample in a study of control samples from healthy donors and cancer patients. Only in-frame clones appear in the TCRdb table, and some are missing; sequencing was by immunoSEQ multiplex PCR. The sample records tens of thousands of clones, over 65% being singletons. The sequencing input was formalin-fixed, paraffin-embedded tissue. Receptor source: a male donor with melanoma. Both conserved end residues are trimmed from each CDR3. The order of the fields is CDR3 protein, J gene, V gene.

CDR3aa: ASSKRQGPTLNQPQH; j_gene: TRBJ1-5; v_gene: TRBV21-1
CDR3aa: ASRIDRGEAF; j_gene: TRBJ1-1; v_gene: TRBV6-6
CDR3aa: ASSKEFRQGMMY; j_gene: TRBJ2-3; v_gene: TRBV21-1
CDR3aa: ASGVYNEQF; j_gene: TRBJ2-1; v_gene: TRBV21-1
CDR3aa: ASSRFRDYSNQPQH; j_gene: TRBJ1-5; v_gene: TRBV19
CDR3aa: ASRTSPQETQY; j_gene: TRBJ2-5; v_gene: TRBV2
CDR3aa: ASTRVTSYNEQF; j_gene: TRBJ2-1; v_gene: TRBV7-9
CDR3aa: ASSKAGGRYYEQY; j_gene: TRBJ2-7; v_gene: TRBV21-1
CDR3aa: ASSFRDSRLYEQY; j_gene: TRBJ2-7; v_gene: TRBV11-1
CDR3aa: AWRPRGDYGYT; j_gene: TRBJ1-2; v_gene: TRBV30
CDR3aa: ASSSDREGVNWNEQF; j_gene: TRBJ2-1; v_gene: TRBV5-4
CDR3aa: ASSPGQGLTEAF; j_gene: TRBJ1-1; v_gene: TRBV4-1
CDR3aa: ASSLNRDEKLF; j_gene: TRBJ1-4; v_gene: TRBV7-2
CDR3aa: ATSSSRWGRNQPQH; j_gene: TRBJ1-5; v_gene: TRBV15
CDR3aa: ASSYEDRVLHGYT; j_gene: TRBJ1-2; v_gene: TRBV5-1
CDR3aa: ASSLSVGVEQY; j_gene: TRBJ2-7; v_gene: TRBV7-2
CDR3aa: ASSLSDNEQF; j_gene: TRBJ2-1; v_gene: TRBV7-9
CDR3aa: ASSSRLETQY; j_gene: TRBJ2-5; v_gene: TRBV13
CDR3aa: ASSEGLAIYEQY; j_gene: TRBJ2-7; v_gene: TRBV6-1
CDR3aa: ASSESTVAETLCYEQY; j_gene: TRBJ2-7; v_gene: TRBV10-2
CDR3aa: ASSSLATNEKLF; j_gene: TRBJ1-4; v_gene: TRBV3-1/TRBV3-2
CDR3aa: ASGTSGETTY; j_gene: TRBJ2-7; v_gene: TRBV6-5
CDR3aa: ATSDEGRPRMKKLF; j_gene: TRBJ1-4; v_gene: TRBV24-1
CDR3aa: ASSLYPGQETQY; j_gene: TRBJ2-5; v_gene: TRBV28
CDR3aa: ASSKTSVSEQF; j_gene: TRBJ2-1; v_gene: TRBV19
CDR3aa: ASSSVGSTDTQY; j_gene: TRBJ2-3; v_gene: TRBV5-1
CDR3aa: ASSVWTDNSPLH; j_gene: TRBJ1-6; v_gene: TRBV2
CDR3aa: ASGVVTEAF; j_gene: TRBJ1-1; v_gene: TRBV28
CDR3aa: ASSLTREAGELF; j_gene: TRBJ2-2; v_gene: TRBV27
CDR3aa: ASSPGQGLYEQY; j_gene: TRBJ2-7; v_gene: TRBV5-1
CDR3aa: ASSQEQGRTQY; j_gene: TRBJ2-5; v_gene: TRBV4-1
CDR3aa: AIVIQGNTEAF; j_gene: TRBJ1-1; v_gene: TRBV28
CDR3aa: ASSLQVFEQF; j_gene: TRBJ2-1; v_gene: TRBV5-6
CDR3aa: ASARGVQPQH; j_gene: TRBJ1-5; v_gene: TRBV2
CDR3aa: ASSGAGAGETQY; j_gene: TRBJ2-5; v_gene: TRBV18
CDR3aa: ASTLPGSGNTIY; j_gene: TRBJ1-3; v_gene: TRBV19
CDR3aa: ASSYSREFGVNEQF; j_gene: TRBJ2-1; v_gene: TRBV5-1
CDR3aa: ASSHTTGEAYEQY; j_gene: TRBJ2-7; v_gene: TRBV4-1
CDR3aa: VSSLGGQGRETQY; j_gene: TRBJ2-5; v_gene: TRBV5-4
CDR3aa: ASSSTGDKSNQPQH; j_gene: TRBJ1-5; v_gene: TRBV7-9